This T cell receptor beta chain was captured in a study of shared T cell receptors in the human thymus. The germline CDR1 and CDR2 sequences are LNHDA and SQIVND (reference sequence). V gave up 1 base and J gave up 3 bases, with 15 bases separating them. The CDR3 is 16 amino acids. The table came from immunoSEQ multiplex PCR; TCRdb's copy has only in-frame clones and leaves some out. The data hold hundreds of thousands of clones, with more than 75% observed a single time. This same sample was also part of a study on human thymus T cells. From that study: Donation came from healthy Finnish infants having corrective surgery for congenital heart defects. The thymus was resected at corrective cardiac surgery. V and J gene usage appeared biased in thymic and blood repertoires. Related studies noted strongly shared thymic repertoires across unrelated people.

The receptor's source is a boy under three years old with a congenital heart defect. Input material: thymocytes. The J gene is TRBJ1-2, the V gene TRBV19, with a weak D call TRBD1 (5 bases). The CDR3 DNA sequence: TGTGCCAGTAGTATAGCGACAGTGTCCGCGGACTATGGCTACACCTTC. It is translated as CASSIATVSADYGYTF.